This T cell receptor beta chain was captured in a study of blood T cells in healthy people across ages. Study results and caveats: Age showed a roughly linear inverse relationship with TCR beta diversity per million T cells.

V trimming: 6 bases; J trimming: 3 bases; junction bases outside the gene matches: 6. The V gene's germline CDR1 is SQVTM and CDR2 ANQGSEA. CDR3 length: 13 amino acids. On this clonotype itself: Antigen unknown.

A second 7 to 11 cycle PCR used barcoded and J-beta primers. TCRdb passed the 5' RACE reads through MiXCR, listing each CDR3 protein once. Of 780,000 or so distinct CDR3 sequences detected, about 48% appear once; the ten largest clones hold roughly two fifths. The TCR originated in an elderly man in good health. This chain uses TRBV29-1 with TRBJ2-3, with 7 bases matching TRBD1. Sequenced material: blood. In DNA, the CDR3 is TGCAGCGTCGCCCAGGGGGAAACAGATACGCAGTATTTT. It encodes CSVAQGETDTQYF.